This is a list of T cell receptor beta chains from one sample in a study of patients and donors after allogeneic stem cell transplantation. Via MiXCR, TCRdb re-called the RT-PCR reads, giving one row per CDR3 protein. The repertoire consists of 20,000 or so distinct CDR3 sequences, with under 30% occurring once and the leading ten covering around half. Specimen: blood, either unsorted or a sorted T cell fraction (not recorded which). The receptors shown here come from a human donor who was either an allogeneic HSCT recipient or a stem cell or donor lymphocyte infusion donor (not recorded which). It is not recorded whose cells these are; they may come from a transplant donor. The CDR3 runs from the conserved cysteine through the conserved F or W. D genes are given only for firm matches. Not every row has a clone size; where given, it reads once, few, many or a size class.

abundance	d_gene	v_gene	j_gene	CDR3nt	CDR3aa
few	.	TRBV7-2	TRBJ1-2	TGTGCCAGCAGCTTAACGGGGGATAACTATGGCTACACCTTC	CASSLTGDNYGYTF
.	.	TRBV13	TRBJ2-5	TGTGCCAGCAGCTTTTTGTCAGGCGGGGAGACCCAGTACTTC	CASSFLSGGETQYF
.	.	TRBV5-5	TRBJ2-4	TGTGCCAGCAGCTTGGTCTCCGGGCCTCTAGCCAAAAACATTCAGTACTTC	CASSLVSGPLAKNIQYF
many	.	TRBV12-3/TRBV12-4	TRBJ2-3	TGTGCCAGCAGTTTATCCCCTGGTCTAGCTAGCACCCCCGGGACAGATACGCAGTATTTT	CASSLSPGLASTPGTDTQYF
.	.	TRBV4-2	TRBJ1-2	TGTGCCAGCAGCCGGGGCCGGCACAGTGACTATGGCTACACCTTC	CASSRGRHSDYGYTF
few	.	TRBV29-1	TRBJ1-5	TGCAGCGTTGGTATGGGTGGCAATCAGCCCCAGCATTTT	CSVGMGGNQPQHF
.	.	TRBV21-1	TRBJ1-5	TGTGCCAGCAGCAACAAAAGGGGACAGGGAACGGGTCAGCCCCAGCATTTT	CASSNKRGQGTGQPQHF
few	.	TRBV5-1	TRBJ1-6	TGCGCCAGCAGCTTGGCCTCAATAGGGTCACCCCTCCACTTT	CASSLASIGSPLHF
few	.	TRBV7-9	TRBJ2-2	TGTGCCAGCAGCCCAAAGCAGAACACCGGGGAGCTGTTTTTT	CASSPKQNTGELFF
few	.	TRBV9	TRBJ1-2	TGTGCCAGCAGCGTAGAACAGGACTATGGCTACACCTTC	CASSVEQDYGYTF
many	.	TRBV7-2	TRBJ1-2	TGTGCCAGCAGCTTAGTTTCCGGGACATGGAATGGCTACACCTTC	CASSLVSGTWNGYTF
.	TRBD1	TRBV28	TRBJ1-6	TGTGCCAGCAGTCTCCTAAGGGACAGCTTTTATAATTCACCCCTCCACTTT	CASSLLRDSFYNSPLHF
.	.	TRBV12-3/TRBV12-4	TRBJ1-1	TGTGCCAGCAGTTTGATTTGGGGGGCGCGGACTGAAGCTTTCTTT	CASSLIWGARTEAFF
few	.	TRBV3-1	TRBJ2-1	TGTGCCAGCCTCGGAGCGGACAACTACAATGAGCAGTTCTTC	CASLGADNYNEQFF
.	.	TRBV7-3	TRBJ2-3	TGTGCCAGCAGCTTACAGGGGCCTAGCACAGATACGCAGTATTTT	CASSLQGPSTDTQYF
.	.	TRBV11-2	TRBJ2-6	TGTGCCAGCAGCTTAGATGGGGGGACTGGGGCCAACGTCCTGACTTTC	CASSLDGGTGANVLTF
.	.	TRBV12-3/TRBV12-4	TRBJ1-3	TGTGCCAGCAGTTTTTACAGAGGGGCTGGAAACACCATATATTTT	CASSFYRGAGNTIYF
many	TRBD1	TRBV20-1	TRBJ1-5	TGCAGTGCTAGCCCCGGACAGGACCCCCAGCATTTT	CSASPGQDPQHF
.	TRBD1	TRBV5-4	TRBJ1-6	TGTGCCAGCAGCTTAACCAGGGGGAATAATTCACCCCTCCACTTT	CASSLTRGNNSPLHF
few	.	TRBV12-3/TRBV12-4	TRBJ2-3	TGTGCCAGCAGTTTCGGAATAGATACGCAGTATTTT	CASSFGIDTQYF
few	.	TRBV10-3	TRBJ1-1	TGTGCCATCACTACAGCATTGGGTAGCACTGAAGCTTTCTTT	CAITTALGSTEAFF
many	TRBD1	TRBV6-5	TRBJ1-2	TGTGCCAGCAGTTACCGATTCCGGGACAGTCACTATGGCTACACCTTC	CASSYRFRDSHYGYTF
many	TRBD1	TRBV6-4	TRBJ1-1	TGTGCCATCTACAGGGGGCCCACTGAAGCTTTCTTT	CAIYRGPTEAFF
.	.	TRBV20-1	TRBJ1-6	TGCAGTGCTAGAGTTCCTCACCCAGGTTACTATAATTCACCCCTCCACTTT	CSARVPHPGYYNSPLHF
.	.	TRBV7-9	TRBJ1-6	TGTGCCAGCAGCTTTCGGTCACCCCTCCACTTT	CASSFRSPLHF
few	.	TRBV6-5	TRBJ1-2	TGTGCCAGCAGCCGCTACCATGGCTACACCTTC	CASSRYHGYTF
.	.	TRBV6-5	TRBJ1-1	TGTGCCAGCAGTTCGCCTTCGGGACGATCTGAAGCTTTCTTT	CASSSPSGRSEAFF
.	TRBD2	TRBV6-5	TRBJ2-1	TGTGCCAGCAGACCAGCGGGACCATACAATGAGCAGTTCTTC	CASRPAGPYNEQFF
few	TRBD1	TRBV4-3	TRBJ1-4	TGCGCCAGCAGCCAAGAGGACAGGGAGGAAAAACTGTTTTTT	CASSQEDREEKLFF
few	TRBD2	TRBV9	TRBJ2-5	TGTGCCAGCAGCGTATGGCCAAAGGGACTAGCGGGGGAAGAGACCCAGTACTTC	CASSVWPKGLAGEETQYF
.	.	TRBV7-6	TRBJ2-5	TGTGCCAGCAGCTCCCCACGGGCAGGGACAAAGGACCAAGAGACCCAGTACTTC	CASSSPRAGTKDQETQYF
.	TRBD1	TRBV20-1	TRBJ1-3	TGCAGTGCTACTTTGGACAGGGCTCGAAACACCATATATTTT	CSATLDRARNTIYF
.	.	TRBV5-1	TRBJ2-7	TGCGCCAGCAGCTTGGGACGTATTAACTACGAGCAGTACTTC	CASSLGRINYEQYF
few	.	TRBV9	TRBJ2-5	TGTGCCAGCAGCGTAGGCGGGACAGCACCAAGAGAGGCCCAGTACTTC	CASSVGGTAPREAQYF
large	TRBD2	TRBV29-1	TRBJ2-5	TGCAGCGTTCGGGGGGGCGCAACGGGGACCGAGACCCAGTACTTC	CSVRGGATGTETQYF
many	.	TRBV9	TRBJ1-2	TGTGCCAGCAGCGTACAGGCCGCCTCTACCTATGGCTACACCTTC	CASSVQAASTYGYTF
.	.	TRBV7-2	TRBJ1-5	TGTGCCAGCAGCTTACAAGAGGATCAGCCCCAGCATTTT	CASSLQEDQPQHF
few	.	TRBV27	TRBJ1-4	TGTGCCAGCAGCCCCCGCCGACAGGACCTTGCAACTAATGAAAAACTGTTTTTT	CASSPRRQDLATNEKLFF
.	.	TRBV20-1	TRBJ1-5	TGCAGTGCTACCCCCTCGAGTTCTAACAATCAGCCCCAGCATTTT	CSATPSSSNNQPQHF
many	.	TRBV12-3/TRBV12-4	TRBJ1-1	TGTGCCAGCAGTATCGGACGTACGGGCACTGAAGCTTTCTTT	CASSIGRTGTEAFF
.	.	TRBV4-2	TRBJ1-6	TGTGCCAGCAGCCATCGCGACCGATTTTCCTATAATTCACCCCTCCACTTT	CASSHRDRFSYNSPLHF
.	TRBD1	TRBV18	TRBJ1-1	TGTGCCAGCTCACCACTGACAGGGCCTGAAGCTTTCTTT	CASSPLTGPEAFF
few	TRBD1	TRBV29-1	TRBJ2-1	TGCAGCGTGCGACAGGGGACGGCTGAGCAGTTCTTC	CSVRQGTAEQFF
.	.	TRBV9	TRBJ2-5	TGTGCCAGCAGCGTGGACCTCCAAGAGACCCAGTACTTC	CASSVDLQETQYF
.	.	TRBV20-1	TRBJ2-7	TGCAGTGCCGCGACAGGCTATGAGCAGTACTTC	CSAATGYEQYF
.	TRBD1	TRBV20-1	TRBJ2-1	TGCAGTGCTAGAGATCTGGACAGGGCTTTCCCAAATGAGCAGTTCTTC	CSARDLDRAFPNEQFF
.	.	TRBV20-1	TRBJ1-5	TGCAGTGCTAGAGGGGGGTTTAGCAATCAGCCCCAGCATTTT	CSARGGFSNQPQHF
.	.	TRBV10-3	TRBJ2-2	TGTGCCATCAGTGAGTCGAAGGGGCCCGGGGAGCTGTTTTTT	CAISESKGPGELFF